These 9 T cell receptor beta chains originate from one sample sequenced in a study of vaccination and CD4 T cells after COVID-19. As for treatment: roughly 11-day PBMC culture with coronavirus spike peptide pools or control peptides (ViraFEST assay). With the Oncomine TCR Beta short-read assay, DNA from cultured CD4+ T cells was sequenced. TCRdb reanalysed the PCR reads using MiXCR and keeps one entry per CDR3 protein. The sample lists about 4,600 distinct CDR3 sequences, 25% to 35% occurring once. For these receptors, no antigen is known. The specimen was CD4+ T cells from blood, cultured in vitro. These receptor sequences come from a human donor who had recovered from COVID-19.

V gene TRBV20-1 combines with J gene TRBJ1-3; 7 bases map to TRBD1. The CDR3 loop spans 13 amino acids. V lost 7 bases, J lost 7 bases, and 10 bases stayed unmatched. Germline V gives CDR1 DFQATT, CDR2 SNEGSKA (reference sequence). The CDR3 coding sequence is TGCAGTGTTCTGGACAGGTCCGGCAACACCATATATTTT. Translating it yields CSVLDRSGNTIYF.

In its sample, this clonotype was seen a few times. The chain recombines TRBV28 with TRBJ2-3, with D unresolved. This CDR3 has 12 residues. Germline CDR1 MDHEN, CDR2 SYDVKM. V was pared by 5 bases and J by 8 bases, with 11 bases between. The CDR3 DNA reads TGTGCCAGCAGTCGCCGTAAGGGTACGCAGTATTTT. Its protein product is CASSRRKGTQYF.

On this clonotype: A far larger clone is a single base away, which makes a read error likely. This sequence joins TRBV11-2 and TRBJ1-2; tentatively, D is TRBD1 (6 bases). This CDR3 has 16 amino acids. The V end was cut by 4 bases, the J end by 0 bases, with 15 bases between. CDR1 is SGHAT and CDR2 is FQNNGV in the germline V gene. CDR3: CASSSPTGPTNYGYTF. DNA of the CDR3: TGTGCCAGCAGCTCACCGACAGGACCGACTAACTATGGCTACACCTTC.

This clonotype was seen more than once but under ten times. V gene TRBV27 combines with J gene TRBJ1-6; no reliable D call. The V gene's germline CDR1 is MNHEY and CDR2 SMNVEV (reference sequence). The CDR3 contains 19 residues. The V and J ends lost 2 bases and 1 base respectively, with 18 bases between them. The CDR3 region has the DNA TGTGCCAGCAGTTTACGACGCCCCAGCCTTAGGTCCTATAATTCACCCCTCCACTTT. It codes for CASSLRRPSLRSYNSPLHF.

This clonotype is deemed medium-sized. The rearrangement uses TRBV20-1 and TRBJ1-3; unclear D gene. The CDR3 sequence is 15 residues long. Germline V gene lookup returns CDR1 DFQATT and CDR2 SNEGSKA (reference sequence). With 1 base removed from V and 2 bases from J, the gap between germline ends came to 12 bases. Written as DNA, the CDR3 is TGCAGTGCTAGAGCCTTCCCGAGCCCTGGAAACACCATATATTTT. Translated: CSARAFPSPGNTIYF.

The table lists this clonotype with a few counts. The rearrangement joins TRBV6-5 to TRBJ2-5; D is ambiguous. The length of the CDR3 is 13 residues. Trimming left V 4 bases short and J 12 bases short, with 18 bases between. CDR1 and CDR2 from the germline V gene are MNHEY and SVGAGI. DNA of the CDR3: TGTGCCAGCAGTTCATTGTCCCCCGGTAGGGAGTACTTC. This sequence encodes CASSSLSPGREYF.

The chain uses TRBV6-1 and TRBJ2-7; 7 positions match TRBD1. The germline V gene has CDR1 MNHNS and CDR2 SASEGT. CDR3 length: 15 amino acids. Trimming removed 5 bases from V and 5 bases from J; junction bases left unmatched: 12. Written as DNA, the CDR3 is TGTGCCAGCAGTACCCGGAACAGGGGTATTGACGAGCAGTACTTC. Protein product: CASSTRNRGIDEQYF.

This clonotype turned up a few times. The chain combines TRBV6-2 or TRBV6-3 with TRBJ2-7, with 8 nucleotides matching TRBD2. The CDR3 has 16 residues. With 2 bases clipped from V and 4 bases from J, the junction kept 10 bases outside the gene matches. Germline CDR1 is MNHEY and CDR2 is SVGEGT. CDR3 sequence reads: CASSYGEGSGKYEQYF. The CDR3 bases are TGTGCCAGCAGTTACGGGGAAGGTAGCGGGAAATACGAGCAGTACTTC.

This clonotype has just a few counts. J is TRBJ2-5 and V is TRBV7-6; 7 bases agree with TRBD1. Germline trimming cut 5 bases from V and 4 bases from J; bases unmatched to any gene: 16. The CDR3 is made up of 17 amino acids. CDR1 and CDR2 (germline): SGHVS, FNYEAQ. CDR3 nucleotides: TGTGCCAGCAGCCCCGCCACGGGCCCAGGGGGATTAGAGACCCAGTACTTC. This sequence encodes CASSPATGPGGLETQYF.